This TCR beta chain stems from a study of somatic mutations in cytotoxic T cells in rheumatoid arthritis (dated by TCRdb to 2016 to 2017). With respect to the entire study: Some T-cell populations stained with V beta antibodies were sorted by flow on a FACSAria II or Sony SH800 to nearly 100% purity, with sorted V beta1+ cells additionally subjected to TCRB sequencing. The study asked whether expanded CD8+ T-cell clones in newly diagnosed, untreated rheumatoid arthritis carry somatic mutations, and used TCRB deep sequencing to characterize clonality. TCRB deep sequencing covered some 60 patients with rheumatoid arthritis along with 20 healthy controls. Patients and controls did not essentially differ in median age, which was nearly identical between the groups.

Points the paper makes about the study in general: Healthy controls showed no age-related increase in CD8+ clonality, whereas patients did (Spearman r ~ 0.5). The slight TRBV07 underrepresentation in patients was not adjusted for multiple comparisons. The expanded CD8+ clones had unknown antigen targets, and not appearing in virus-specific databases did not rule out that they were virus-specific. The largest CD8+ clone made up more than 20% of CD8+ cells in about an eighth of the 65 patients, and blood and synovial fluid shared several identical CD8+ TCRB sequences. CD8+ T-cell clonality in rheumatoid arthritis patients was not significantly different from that in age-matched healthy controls.

The junction shows trimming of 0 bases on V and 2 bases on J, and the gene matches do not reach 7 bases of it. Looking up the germline V gene yields CDR1 LGHNA and CDR2 YSLEER. CDR3 length: 16 amino acids, cysteine to phenylalanine. The retained sequence is limited to the CDR3, 48 bases, with the frame set at the first base. With a median age of around 52 years (range about 21-70) and approximately 50% female, the healthy controls consisted of 20 blood donors whose buffy coats were used. Positive magnetic bead selection on an AutoMACS was used to isolate CD4+ and CD8+ cells, with flow cytometry used to check purity. Peripheral blood mononuclear cells were obtained using density gradient separation with Ficoll-Paque PLUS. DNA was extracted from CD4-enriched, CD8-enriched or PBMC samples with Nucleospin Tissue or Tissue XS kits and quantified with a Qubit 2.0 fluorometer. A note on this clone: Its antigen remains unidentified. One base away there is no much larger clone; base qualities are not given.

The immunoSEQ assay was applied to genomic DNA for TCRB CDR3 sequencing. The paper's processing steps were these. Only productive TCRB rearrangements were included in the analyses. A clone was defined by a unique TCRB CDR3 sequence, and clonality was computed as a productive clonality index based on Shannon entropy. Repertoire overlap for a pair of samples was computed from each clone's template counts relative to total templates per sample. A correlation with a Spearman r of over 0.55 was found between V-gene usage by flow cytometry and V-gene usage by TCRB sequencing. The clones in this table, taken by TCRdb from immuneACCESS, are in-frame only. Not every clone is retained; where verified, under half of the shortfall comes from an unresolved V gene, and the cause of the rest is unknown. The DNA was the basis for D and trimming; V, J and clone size are from that table. This sample lists some 20,000 clones; just over 85% were detected once. Of the sample, around 18% falls within the top ten clones.

The V and J genes are TRBV4-3 and TRBJ2-7; 7 central nucleotides agree with TRBD1. What was sequenced was CD8+ T cells sorted from blood. This TCR derives from a woman aged 50 to 60 in good health. DNA sequence: TGCGCCAGCAGCCAAGAGACAGGGACCCTTACCTACGAGCAGTACTTC. Its protein product is CASSQETGTLTYEQYF.